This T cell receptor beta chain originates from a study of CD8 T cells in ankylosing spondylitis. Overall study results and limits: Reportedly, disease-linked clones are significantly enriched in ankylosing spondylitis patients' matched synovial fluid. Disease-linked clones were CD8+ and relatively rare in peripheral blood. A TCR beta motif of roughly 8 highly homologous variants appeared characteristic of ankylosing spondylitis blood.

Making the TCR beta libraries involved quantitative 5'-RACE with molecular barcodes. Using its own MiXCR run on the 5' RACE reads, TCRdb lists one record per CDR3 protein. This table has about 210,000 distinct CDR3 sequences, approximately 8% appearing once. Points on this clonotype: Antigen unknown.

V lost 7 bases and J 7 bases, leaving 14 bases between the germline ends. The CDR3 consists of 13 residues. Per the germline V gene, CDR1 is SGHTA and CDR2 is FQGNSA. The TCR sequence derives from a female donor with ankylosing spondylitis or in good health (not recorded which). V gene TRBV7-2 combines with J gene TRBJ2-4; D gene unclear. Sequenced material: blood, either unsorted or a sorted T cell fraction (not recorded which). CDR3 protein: CASTPRTRNIQYF. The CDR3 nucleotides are TGTGCCAGCACGCCCCGAACGAGGAACATTCAGTACTTC.